These 9 T cell receptor beta chains came from one sample sequenced in a study of blood T cell repertoires in COVID-19. Using immunoSEQ multiplex PCR, the repertoire was profiled, and TCRdb retains in-frame clones only, with some absent. The sample lists roughly 160,000 clones; almost 85% were seen once. Sequenced sample: peripheral blood. Every receptor here comes from an elderly woman with COVID-19, enrolled during active disease.

This clone came up a few times. The rearrangement uses TRBV18 and TRBJ2-4, with 10 bases fitting TRBD1. The length of the CDR3 is 13 residues. Trimming at V came to 4 bases and at J to 7 bases, leaving 1 base not matched to a gene. The germline V gene has CDR1 KGHSH and CDR2 LQKENI. Here the CDR3 reads CASSLGQGNIQYF. DNA for the CDR3: TGTGCCAGCTCACTGGGACAGGGGAACATTCAGTACTTC.

The V and J genes are TRBV28 and TRBJ2-1; 7 bases map to TRBD2. This CDR3 is built from 16 residues. Unmatched junction bases numbered 11, after V lost 6 bases and J lost 3 bases. The germline gives CDR1 MDHEN, CDR2 SYDVKM. The CDR3 loop is CASSQTSRRVYNEQFF. Here the CDR3 DNA reads TGTGCCAGCAGCCAGACTAGCCGGAGGGTCTACAATGAGCAGTTCTTC.

J is TRBJ1-6 and V is TRBV21-1. TRBV21-1 is flagged as a pseudogene. The CDR3 runs 18 residues. CDR3 nucleotide sequence: TGTGCCAGCAGACCACGCGGGGGGGGGCTGTTCTATAATTCACCCCTCCACTTT. Its protein is CASRPRGGGLFYNSPLHF.

This clone was picked up a small number of times. The chain carries TRBV4-1 and TRBJ1-3; D is uncertain. The V and J ends lost 2 bases and 0 bases respectively, with 8 bases between them. The CDR3 runs to 15 residues. Germline CDR1 MGHRA, CDR2 YSYEKL. The CDR3 coding sequence is TGCGCCAGCAGCCAATGGAGTAACTCTGGAAACACCATATATTTT. Its translation: CASSQWSNSGNTIYF.

V and J are TRBV27 and TRBJ2-2, with a tentative D call TRBD1 (6 bases). Trimming left V 7 bases short and J 6 bases short, with 15 bases between. Germline loops: CDR1 MNHEY, CDR2 SMNVEV (reference sequence). This CDR3 has 14 amino acids. CDR3 protein: CASMVRGLAGELFF. CDR3 bases: TGTGCCAGCATGGTCAGGGGCTTAGCCGGGGAGCTGTTTTTT.

The chain employs TRBV3-1 (or the pseudogene TRBV3-2) and TRBJ2-7, with D uncertain. CDR3 length equals 15 residues. CDR1 is LGHDT and CDR2 is YNNKEL in the germline V gene (reference sequence). Trimming removed 1 base at V and 0 bases at J, with 10 bases between. This CDR3 is CASSQVGQNSYEQYF. The CDR3 DNA reads TGTGCCAGCAGCCAAGTTGGGCAGAACTCCTACGAGCAGTACTTC.

J is TRBJ1-6 and V is TRBV15; TRBD1 is a possible D gene (6 bases). V was shortened by 0 bases and J by 9 bases, with 15 bases between the two germline ends. CDR3 length: 16 residues. Germline CDR1 LNHNV, CDR2 YYDKDF (reference sequence). In DNA form, the CDR3 reads TGTGCCACCAGCAGAGATGTCCAGGGGCTCGGTTCACCCCTCCACTTT. Encoded protein: CATSRDVQGLGSPLHF.

The V gene is TRBV29-1, the J gene TRBJ2-1; TRBD2 matches at 11 bases. After removal of 3 bases from V and 9 bases from J, the junction contained 7 bases not matched to a gene. Germline CDR1 SQVTM, CDR2 ANQGSEA. The CDR3 runs to 14 residues. The CDR3: CSVDGSGRALEQFF. The CDR3 region has the DNA TGCAGCGTTGATGGTAGCGGGAGGGCCCTTGAGCAGTTCTTC.

The chain carries TRBV7-3 and TRBJ2-1; 7 bases align to TRBD2. Trimming cost V 5 bases and J 0 bases; bases outside gene matches: 10. Germline V gene data show CDR1 as SGHTA and CDR2 as FQGTGA. The CDR3 is made up of 17 amino acids. DNA for the CDR3: TGTGCCAGCAGCCCGACACTAGGCGGGAGCTCCTACAATGAGCAGTTCTTC. Translation gives CASSPTLGGSSYNEQFF.